The 3 T cell receptor beta chains below come from one sample, sequenced in a study of T cells in Graves' hyperthyroidism and ophthalmopathy. Amplification of TCR beta CDR3 regions used RNA as the template. Initially, a first-round RT-PCR of the TCR CDR3 employed the HTBI primer set. TCRdb reprocessed the multiplex PCR reads via MiXCR and lists one record per CDR3 protein. Among hundreds of thousands of distinct CDR3 sequences listed, 13% to 15% were seen once. Material: blood. These receptors came from a woman in her fifties or sixties with Graves' ophthalmopathy.

This clonotype has a count of ten or more. The chain combines TRBV6-2 or TRBV6-3 with TRBJ2-7; 8 nucleotides match TRBD1. The CDR3 loop spans 15 amino acids. V lost 0 bases and J lost 4; bases outside the gene matches: 5. From germline, CDR1 is MNHEY and CDR2 SVGEGT. The CDR3 spells CASSYSRTGKYEQYF. The CDR3 DNA follows: TGTGCCAGCAGTTACTCGAGGACAGGGAAGTACGAGCAGTACTTC.

This chain links TRBV20-1 with TRBJ2-7; tentative D call: TRBD2 (5 bases). The CDR3 is 14 residues long. Germline V CDR1 and CDR2: DFQATT, SNEGSKA (reference sequence). Trimming left V 0 bases short and J 1 base short, with 10 bases between. DNA for the CDR3: TGCAGTGCTAGAGATAGGACTGGATCCTACGAGCAGTACTTC. Translation: CSARDRTGSYEQYF.

This clonotype was observed at least ten times. The chain carries TRBV2 and TRBJ2-3; 13 nucleotides line up with TRBD2. Trimming cost V 9 bases and J 8 bases; bases outside gene matches: 8. Germline V gives CDR1 SNHLY, CDR2 FYNNEI. CDR3 length: 14 amino acids. In nucleotides, the CDR3 is TGTGCCAGTTCCGGGACTAGCGGGAAAGGTACGCAGTATTTT. Its translation is CASSGTSGKGTQYF.